This TCR beta chain was captured in a study of shared clonotypes between healthy human individuals. Data came from immunoSEQ multiplex PCR; TCRdb stores just in-frame clones and leaves some out. The sample has about 2.4 million clones; 80% to 95% are singletons. Concerning this clone itself: Its specificity is not known.

Notes on the study in general: Naive CD4 clonotypes were shared across a few donors at roughly 5%.

This CDR3 is built from 14 residues. The V end was cut by 4 bases, the J end by 3 bases, with 13 bases between. CDR1 is SGHRS and CDR2 is YFSETQ in the germline V gene. The sequencing input was naive CD4+ T cells from PBMCs. The sample's subset: CD45RA+ positively selected. This TCR was recovered from a man aged 18 to 29 in good health. Some clones in this sample may be carry-over from other donors' samples. The chain couples TRBV5-1 to TRBJ1-1; D perhaps matches TRBD1 (5 bases). CDR3: CASSQSRGDTEAFF. CDR3 sequence (DNA): TGCGCCAGCAGCCAGTCGAGAGGGGACACTGAAGCTTTCTTT. The whole variable domain, filled in from reference TRBV5-1 and TRBJ1-1, reads KAGVTQTPRYLIKTRGQQVTLSCSPISGHRSVSWYQQTPGQGLQFLFEYFSETQRNKGNFPGRFSGRQFSNSRSEMNVSTLELGDSALYLCASSQSRGDTEAFFGQGTRLTVV.